The 27 T cell receptor beta chains reported below all come from one sample, sequenced in a study of CD8 T cells in ankylosing spondylitis. One entry per CDR3 protein results from TCRdb running MiXCR on the 5' RACE reads. The top ten hold almost 30% of the sample, which has roughly 180,000 distinct CDR3 sequences, around a tenth seen once. Material: blood, either unsorted or a sorted T cell fraction (not recorded which). The receptor set was obtained from a male donor with ankylosing spondylitis or in good health (not recorded which).

This clonotype was detected only a few times. V usage is TRBV10-2 and J usage is TRBJ1-5; 11 bases are shared with TRBD1. The CDR3 runs to 17 residues. Germline values: CDR1 WSHSY, CDR2 SAAADI. The J segment lost 6 bases and the V segment lost 0 bases, leaving 7 bases of the junction unmatched. The CDR3 sequence is CASSESIGGTGGQPQHF. The CDR3 bases are TGCGCCAGCAGTGAGTCGATTGGGGGGACAGGGGGTCAGCCCCAGCATTTT.

In its sample, this clonotype was seen a few times. V usage is TRBV7-2 and J usage is TRBJ1-2; TRBD1 is a possible D gene (5 bases). The V end lost 0 bases, the J end lost 8 bases, and 7 bases lay between the germline ends. Germline CDR1 is SGHTA and CDR2 is FQGNSA. This CDR3 is 12 amino acids long. The CDR3 sequence is CASSLAQGGYTF. CDR3 nucleotides: TGTGCCAGCAGCTTAGCGCAGGGCGGCTACACCTTC.

This clonotype has more than one count but fewer than ten. The J gene is TRBJ1-4, the V gene TRBV7-2, with 8 bases identical to TRBD1. Germline V gives CDR1 SGHTA, CDR2 FQGNSA. The CDR3 consists of 14 residues. J lost 4 bases, V lost 3 bases, and 1 base had no gene match. CDR3 nucleotide sequence: TGTGCCAGCAGCTTCGACAGGGGTAATGAAAAACTGTTTTTT. Its translation: CASSFDRGNEKLFF.

This clonotype was counted ten times or more. The chain couples TRBV6-6 to TRBJ2-4; D unresolved. V lost 2 bases and J 8 bases, leaving 4 bases between the germline ends. The CDR3 consists of 11 residues. The germline V gene has CDR1 MNHNY and CDR2 SVGAGI (reference sequence). The CDR3 region has the DNA TGTGCCAGCAGTTACCGGGACATTCAGTACTTC. Protein product: CASSYRDIQYF.

This clonotype has more than one count but fewer than ten. The chain uses TRBV6-2 or TRBV6-3 and TRBJ1-5, with no clear D. The CDR3 extends over 17 amino acids. Trimming removed 2 bases at V and 0 bases at J, with 14 bases between. CDR1 MNHEY and CDR2 SVGEGT come from the germline V gene. CDR3 nucleotides: TGTGCCAGCAGTTACAAAGAAGGGTTAGGTAGCAATCAGCCCCAGCATTTT. Protein: CASSYKEGLGSNQPQHF.

In this sample, this clonotype turned up a few times. This chain uses TRBV6-5 with TRBJ1-1; possible D gene TRBD1, 6 bases. CDR1 is MNHEY and CDR2 is SVGAGI in the germline V gene. This CDR3 has 15 amino acids. V shed 0 bases and J shed 3 bases, with 11 bases lying between them. CDR3 sequence (DNA): TGTGCCAGCAGTTACTCCGGGGGGCCGGACACTGAAGCTTTCTTT. Translated, it gives CASSYSGGPDTEAFF.

This clonotype was recorded many times. V is TRBV5-1 and J is TRBJ1-1, with TRBD1 matching over 10 bases. The CDR3 length is 17 residues. V trimming: 2 bases; J trimming: 1 base; junction bases outside the gene matches: 8. Germline V gives CDR1 SGHRS, CDR2 YFSETQ. The CDR3 DNA follows: TGCGCCAGCAGCTTTGACCGGGACAGGGGCCCGAACACTGAAGCTTTCTTT. The encoded protein is CASSFDRDRGPNTEAFF. The entire variable domain, with the rest obtained from reference TRBV5-1 and TRBJ1-1, is as follows: KAGVTQTPRYLIKTRGQQVTLSCSPISGHRSVSWYQQTPGQGLQFLFEYFSETQRNKGNFPGRFSGRQFSNSRSEMNVSTLELGDSALYLCASSFDRDRGPNTEAFFGQGTRLTVV.

Ten or more counts support this clonotype. The rearrangement links TRBV20-1 to TRBJ1-2; the D gene is possibly TRBD1 (5 bases). V was shortened by 4 bases and J by 8 bases, with 38 bases between the two germline ends. The CDR3 loop spans 20 amino acids. CDR1 is DFQATT, CDR2 SNEGSKA, per germline (reference sequence). The CDR3 coding sequence is TGCAGTGCTACCTACACGCATAGACAGAGGCCCCTTTCACTCGCTAGCGGCTACACCTTC. The encoded protein is CSATYTHRQRPLSLASGYTF.

The chain links TRBV9 to TRBJ2-2, with D unclear. Germline V gene sequence: CDR1 SGDLS, CDR2 YYNGEE. CDR3 length: 13 residues. Trimming pared 0 bases from V and 1 base from J, leaving 1 base between. The CDR3 DNA follows: TGTGCCAGCAGCGTAGGGAACACCGGGGAGCTGTTTTTT. Amino acid sequence: CASSVGNTGELFF. Using reference TRBV9 and TRBJ2-2 for the parts outside the CDR3, the full variable domain is DSGVTQTPKHLITATGQRVTLRCSPRSGDLSVYWYQQSLDQGLQFLIQYYNGEERAKGNILERFSAQQFPDLHSELNLSSLELGDSALYFCASSVGNTGELFFGEGSRLTVL.

This clonotype was observed at least ten times. J is TRBJ2-5 and V is TRBV9; TRBD1 might be the D (7 bases). Germline V lookup: CDR1 SGDLS, CDR2 YYNGEE. Between the trimmed V and J ends, which lost 0 bases and 0 bases, there was a span of 12 bases. This CDR3 has 16 amino acids. CDR3 in amino acids: CASSVEGGGYQETQYF. Written as DNA, the CDR3 is TGTGCCAGCAGCGTAGAAGGAGGGGGCTACCAAGAGACCCAGTACTTC. Full variable domain (remainder filled in from reference TRBV9 and TRBJ2-5): DSGVTQTPKHLITATGQRVTLRCSPRSGDLSVYWYQQSLDQGLQFLIQYYNGEERAKGNILERFSAQQFPDLHSELNLSSLELGDSALYFCASSVEGGGYQETQYFGPGTRLLVL.

This rearrangement joins TRBV5-4 to TRBJ2-3; tentative D call: TRBD2 (6 bases). From germline, CDR1 is SGHNT and CDR2 YYREEE (reference sequence). The CDR3 consists of 17 residues. Trimming stripped 3 bases from V and 1 base from J, with 18 bases between. This chain's CDR3 is CASSSAGGGPGTDTQYF. The CDR3 DNA follows: TGTGCCAGCAGCTCGGCTGGCGGAGGGCCCGGCACAGATACGCAGTATTTT.

Comments on this clonotype: Germline and junction disagree at one end, which may indicate a read error. V gene TRBV5-1 combines with J gene TRBJ2-7, with a tentative D call TRBD1 (5 bases). Germline CDR1 reads SGHRS; CDR2 reads YFSETQ. CDR3 length: 15 amino acids. The CDR3 sequence is CASRLAQGLSYEQYF. The CDR3 DNA is TGCGCCAGCAGGTTGGCCCAGGGCCTCTCCTACGAGCAGTACTTC.

The CDR3 spells CASSASGSGLAGELFF. CDR3 DNA: TGCGCCAGCAGCGCTAGCGGGAGTGGATTGGCCGGGGAGCTGTTTTTT. V gene TRBV5-1 combines with J gene TRBJ2-2, with 10 bases that match TRBD2. J was trimmed by 6 bases and V by 4 bases; bases with no gene match: 9. The germline V gene has CDR1 SGHRS and CDR2 YFSETQ. The CDR3 loop spans 16 amino acids. Together with reference TRBV5-1 and TRBJ2-2, the CDR3 gives the full variable domain: KAGVTQTPRYLIKTRGQQVTLSCSPISGHRSVSWYQQTPGQGLQFLFEYFSETQRNKGNFPGRFSGRQFSNSRSEMNVSTLELGDSALYLCASSASGSGLAGELFFGEGSRLTVL.

This clonotype was seen more than once but under ten times. This sequence joins TRBV5-5 and TRBJ2-3; a possible D gene is TRBD2 (5 bases). Germline values: CDR1 SGHKS, CDR2 YYEKEE (reference sequence). Between the trimmed V and J ends, which lost 4 bases and 1 base, there was a span of 16 bases. The CDR3 has 16 amino acids. The CDR3 coding sequence is TGTGCCAGCAGCGGATCGACGGGGATCGGCACAGATACGCAGTATTTT. Translated, it gives CASSGSTGIGTDTQYF. Complete variable domain (other parts from reference TRBV5-5 and TRBJ2-3): DAGVTQSPTHLIKTRGQQVTLRCSPISGHKSVSWYQQVLGQGPQFIFQYYEKEERGRGNFPDRFSARQFPNYSSELNVNALLLGDSALYLCASSGSTGIGTDTQYFGPGTRLTVL.

This clonotype was counted ten times or more. The V and J genes are TRBV29-1 and TRBJ1-1; possible D gene TRBD1, 6 bases. This CDR3 contains 14 residues. Per germline, CDR1 SQVTM and CDR2 ANQGSEA. The V end lost 7 bases, the J end lost 3 bases, and 18 bases lay between the germline ends. CDR3 in DNA: TGCAGCGCAAAAAGGGGGGGGCGGGACACTGAAGCTTTCTTT. It encodes CSAKRGGRDTEAFF.

This clonotype was recorded at least ten times. The chain has TRBV29-1 and TRBJ2-7, with a possible D match to TRBD2 (6 bases). This CDR3 is 12 amino acids long. CDR1 is SQVTM and CDR2 is ANQGSEA in the germline V gene. Trimming took off 4 bases at V and 4 bases at J, with 11 bases between the two ends. Written as DNA, the CDR3 is TGCAGCGTTGGCTACGGGGGTTACGAGCAGTACTTC. Translated: CSVGYGGYEQYF.

V gene TRBV29-1 combines with J gene TRBJ1-2; TRBD1 aligns across 10 bases. The CDR3 spans 13 residues. Germline CDR1 is SQVTM and CDR2 is ANQGSEA. V trimming: 2 bases; J trimming: 6 bases; junction bases outside the gene matches: 3. In DNA form, the CDR3 reads TGCAGCGTTGAAAGCGGGACAGGGGATGGCTACACCTTC. This gives the protein CSVESGTGDGYTF.

The genes are TRBV6-1 and TRBJ1-4; possible D gene TRBD1, 6 bases. V was shortened by 5 bases and J by 11 bases, with 21 bases between the two germline ends. The germline V gene has CDR1 MNHNS and CDR2 SASEGT. This CDR3 comprises 15 residues. CDR3 DNA sequence: TGTGCCAGCAGTCTCCGGGACACGGGGAAAGGGAAACTGTTTTTT. It is translated as CASSLRDTGKGKLFF.

This clonotype was seen repeatedly, ten times or more. V and J are TRBV6-4 and TRBJ1-1; no clear D. CDR3 size: 14 residues. The germline V gene encodes CDR1 MRHNA and CDR2 SNTAGT. V lost 3 bases to trimming and J lost 1 base, with 9 bases between them. The CDR3 DNA reads as TGTGCCAGCAGTGATGGCAGTAAGAACACTGAAGCTTTCTTT. Its protein product is CASSDGSKNTEAFF.

The table lists this clonotype with many counts. The rearrangement joins TRBV29-1 to TRBJ2-7, with no clear D. Germline lookup yields CDR1 SQVTM and CDR2 ANQGSEA. CDR3 length equals 12 residues. V dropped 3 bases and J dropped 5 bases, with 11 bases sitting between them. The CDR3 loop reads CSVEAGSDEQYF. For the CDR3, the DNA is TGCAGCGTTGAGGCCGGGTCCGACGAGCAGTACTTC.

There are many counts of this clonotype. The genes are TRBV12-3 or TRBV12-4 and TRBJ2-1; 9 bases are shared with TRBD1. The CDR3 consists of 15 residues. V dropped 10 bases and J dropped 3; count of bases not matched to a gene: 10. The CDR3 protein is CATDTGTGIYNEQFF. The DNA for the CDR3 is TGTGCCACCGATACCGGGACAGGGATCTACAATGAGCAGTTCTTC.

This clonotype was observed at least ten times. This chain links TRBV24-1 with TRBJ2-1; the D gene is possibly TRBD2 (5 bases). This CDR3 comprises 16 residues. V lost 1 base, J lost 0 bases, and 9 bases lay in between. Germline V gives CDR1 KGHDR, CDR2 SFDVKD. CDR3 residues: CATSDFSGSSYNEQFF. CDR3 nucleotide sequence: TGTGCCACCAGTGATTTTTCGGGGAGCTCCTACAATGAGCAGTTCTTC.

This clonotype has a count of ten or more. The rearrangement uses TRBV3-1 and TRBJ2-7, with unresolved D. The CDR3 consists of 14 residues. V lost 1 base and J lost 4, with 11 bases in between. The germline V gene encodes CDR1 LGHDT and CDR2 YNNKEL (reference sequence). In DNA, the CDR3 is TGTGCCAGCAGCCAAGGTGGGATTCGTTACGAGCAGTACTTC. Translation: CASSQGGIRYEQYF.

This clonotype has ten or more counts. V usage is TRBV7-2 and J usage is TRBJ2-5, with D unclear. The CDR3 length is 13 residues. The V and J ends lost 0 bases and 5 bases respectively, with 7 bases between them. The V gene's germline CDR1 is SGHTA and CDR2 FQGNSA. The CDR3 spells CASSLATYETQYF. In nucleotides, the CDR3 is TGTGCCAGCAGCTTAGCCACCTACGAGACCCAGTACTTC.

This clonotype was counted at least ten times. The rearrangement joins TRBV5-1 to TRBJ2-1; possible D gene TRBD1, 5 bases. The length of the CDR3 is 15 residues. V was trimmed by 0 bases and J by 4 bases, leaving 11 bases between them. Germline CDR1 is SGHRS and CDR2 is YFSETQ. CDR3 sequence (DNA): TGCGCCAGCAGCTTGGGGGGCCTCCTTTACAATGAGCAGTTCTTC. This translates into CASSLGGLLYNEQFF.

This clonotype came up many times. In nucleotides, the CDR3 is TGTGCCACCAGTGGGAAGGACGGACTTGGCTACACCTTC. Translated, it gives CATSGKDGLGYTF. This rearrangement joins TRBV24-1 to TRBJ1-2; D ambiguous. The CDR3 is 13 residues long. The V end lost 5 bases, the J end lost 7 bases, and 13 bases lay between the germline ends. Looked up from germline, CDR1 is KGHDR and CDR2 is SFDVKD.

The sample holds many counts of this clonotype. The gene calls are TRBV18 and TRBJ2-7, with D uncertain. CDR1 and CDR2 (germline): KGHSH, LQKENI. Trimming shortened V by 2 bases and J by 0 bases, and 11 bases separated the two germline ends. There are 15 residues in the CDR3. The CDR3 coding sequence is TGTGCCAGCTCACCAAATGGCCTAAGCTCCTACGAGCAGTACTTC. Amino acid sequence: CASSPNGLSSYEQYF.